Below, 8 T cell receptor beta chains from the same sample are listed, as sequenced in a study of low-dose radiotherapy and immunotherapy resistance in tumors. TRAV- and TRBV-specific primers, spanning alpha and beta chains, primed first-strand cDNA. TCRs were amplified for approximately 21 PCR cycles with a constant-region primer and V-primer adapter. In TCRdb, the reads were re-called with MiXCR into one record per CDR3 protein. The data contain around 80,000 distinct CDR3 sequences, less than 20% of them singletons. Time point in this sample: after trial treatment. Treatment in this sample: LDRT plus nivolumab, ipilimumab, low-dose cyclophosphamide and aspirin (RACIN trial). Here the sequenced sample was PBMCs, taken after low-dose radiotherapy plus immunotherapy. These receptors were collected from a male donor with prostate cancer.

As to this clonotype: Given a far larger clone just one base away, this is likely a sequencing read error. The chain joins TRBV7-9 to TRBJ1-2, with 8 bases identical to TRBD1. CDR3 size: 13 residues. V was clipped by 8 bases and J by 4 bases; unmatched bases: 6. Germline V CDR1 and CDR2: SEHNR, FQNEAQ (reference sequence). The CDR3 coding sequence is TGTGCCAGCGGCTCTGACAGGGGCTATGGCTACACCTTC. This encodes CASGSDRGYGYTF.

This clonotype occurred many times. The genes are TRBV30 and TRBJ1-5; TRBD1 aligns across 8 bases. Germline V gene data show CDR1 as GTSNPN and CDR2 as SVGIG (reference sequence). V lost 2 bases to trimming and J lost 7 bases; unmatched junction nucleotides: 13. The CDR3 has 16 amino acids. The CDR3 reads CAWSPRTGLSHQPQHF. The CDR3 DNA is TGTGCCTGGAGTCCACGGACAGGGTTAAGTCACCAGCCCCAGCATTTT. The entire variable domain, with the rest obtained from reference TRBV30 and TRBJ1-5, is as follows: SQTIHQWPATLVQPVGSPLSLECTVEGTSNPNLYWYRQAAGRGLQLLFYSVGIGQISSEVPQNLSASRPQDRQFILSSKKLLLSDSGFYLCAWSPRTGLSHQPQHFGDGTRLSIL.

Turning to this clonotype: A far larger clone is one base from this, pointing to a likely read error. Here the CDR3 reads CVSSSPGTGANVLTF. CDR3 DNA sequence: TGTGTCAGCAGCTCCCCGGGAACTGGGGCCAACGTCCTGACTTTC. The V and J genes are TRBV7-9 and TRBJ2-6, with D maybe TRBD2 (5 bases). CDR1 SEHNR and CDR2 FQNEAQ come from the germline V gene (reference sequence). This CDR3 has 15 amino acids.

This clonotype was recorded many times. This rearrangement joins TRBV28 to TRBJ1-1; no definite D call. V lost 1 base and J 5 bases, leaving 11 bases between the germline ends. The CDR3 runs to 14 residues. Germline assignment: CDR1 MDHEN and CDR2 SYDVKM. CDR3 protein: CASSLSLGYTEAFF. Written as DNA, the CDR3 is TGTGCCAGCAGTTTATCCCTGGGGTATACTGAAGCTTTCTTT.

Ten or more counts support this clonotype. This chain uses TRBV4-3 with TRBJ2-1; TRBD1 matches at 12 bases. The CDR3 consists of 15 residues. Trimming removed 3 bases from V and 4 bases from J; junction bases left unmatched: 1. Germline V gene data show CDR1 as LGHNA and CDR2 as YSLEER. CDR3 region: CASSQGQGAYNEQFF. The CDR3 region has the DNA TGCGCCAGCAGCCAGGGACAGGGGGCTTACAATGAGCAGTTCTTC.

This clonotype was observed many times. This chain connects TRBV29-1 to TRBJ2-1, with TRBD2 matching over 8 bases. The germline V gene has CDR1 SQVTM and CDR2 ANQGSEA. The CDR3 covers 13 residues. With V trimmed by 7 bases and J by 8 bases, 10 bases remained unmatched. CDR3 DNA sequence: TGCAGCGGCGGGACTAGTCGGTTCGATGAGCAGTTCTTC. Translated, it gives CSGGTSRFDEQFF.

This clonotype showed up many times. This chain joins TRBV7-9 and TRBJ2-2, with a possible D match to TRBD2 (6 bases). Germline V gene sequence: CDR1 SEHNR, CDR2 FQNEAQ (reference sequence). The CDR3 sequence is 14 residues long. V lost 9 bases to trimming and J lost 5 bases, with 16 bases between them. CDR3 sequence reads: CASTRGSGTGELFF. The CDR3 bases are TGTGCCAGTACGCGGGGTTCGGGTACCGGGGAGCTGTTTTTT.

This clonotype was counted a few times. The chain couples TRBV25-1 to TRBJ2-7, with D perhaps being TRBD1 or TRBD2 (5 bases each). Germline assignment: CDR1 MGHDK and CDR2 SYGVNS. The CDR3 contains 13 residues. Trimming cost V 7 bases and J 9 bases, with 19 bases left between them. DNA for the CDR3: TGTGCCAGCACCGGGACGGTTCCCTATTGGCAGTACTTC. Its translation is CASTGTVPYWQYF.